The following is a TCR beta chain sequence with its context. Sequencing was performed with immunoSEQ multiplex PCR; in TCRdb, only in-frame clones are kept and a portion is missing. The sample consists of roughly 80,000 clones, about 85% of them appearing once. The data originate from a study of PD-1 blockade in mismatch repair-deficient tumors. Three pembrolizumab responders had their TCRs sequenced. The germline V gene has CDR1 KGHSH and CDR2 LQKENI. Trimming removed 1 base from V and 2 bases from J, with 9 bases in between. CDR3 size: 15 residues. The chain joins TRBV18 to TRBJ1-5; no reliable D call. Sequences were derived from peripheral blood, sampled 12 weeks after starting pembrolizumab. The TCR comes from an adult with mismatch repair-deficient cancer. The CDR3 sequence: CASSPQGDGNQPQHF. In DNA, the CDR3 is TGTGCCAGCTCACCACAGGGTGACGGCAATCAGCCCCAGCATTTT.